Detailed here is one T cell receptor beta chain. Its antigen is still unknown. Data came from immunoSEQ multiplex PCR; TCRdb stores just in-frame clones and leaves some out. The sample carries approximately 60,000 clones, more than 70% recorded once. These data are taken from a study of PD-1 blockade in mismatch repair-deficient tumors. The study, taken as a whole, reports: Rapid post-treatment expansion, then contraction, generally preceding radiologic response, marked tumor-resident clones.

The TCR comes from an adult with mismatch repair-deficient cancer. This sample comprised peripheral blood, obtained 52 weeks after starting pembrolizumab.

This chain's CDR3 is CASSQAGGQGQEVDEQFF. As DNA, the CDR3 is TGCGCCAGCAGCCAAGCCGGGGGACAGGGCCAGGAGGTGGATGAGCAGTTCTTC. The V gene is TRBV4-1, the J gene TRBJ2-1; 9 nucleotides agree with TRBD1. CDR1 MGHRA and CDR2 YSYEKL come from the germline V gene. J lost 8 bases, V lost 1 base, and 15 bases had no gene match. CDR3 length equals 18 residues.